What follows are 2 T cell receptor beta chains derived from one specimen sequenced in a study of blood T cells in healthy people across ages. Primed by a sample-barcoded 5' primer and a J-beta primer mix, a second PCR proceeded for about 6 to 12 cycles. TCRdb re-called the 5' RACE reads through MiXCR, storing one row per CDR3 protein. The sample yields hundreds of thousands of distinct CDR3 sequences, about 30% seen once. Source material: blood. These receptors originate from a woman aged 80 or older in good health.

This clonotype was recorded a few times. The chain joins TRBV6-1 to TRBJ1-2; D is unresolved. The V and J ends lost 5 bases and 8 bases respectively, with 6 bases between them. The CDR3 spans 10 residues. CDR1 MNHNS and CDR2 SASEGT come from the germline V gene. Here the CDR3 DNA reads TGTGCCAGCAGTCATCGAGGCTACACCTTC. Translation: CASSHRGYTF.

This clonotype was counted ten times or more. The V and J genes are TRBV5-6 and TRBJ1-4; D uncertain. V lost 0 bases and J 7 bases, leaving 13 bases between the germline ends. This CDR3 comprises 15 residues. CDR1 is SGHDT and CDR2 is YYEEEE in the germline V gene. The CDR3 DNA follows: TGTGCCAGCAGCTTGGGGGGAGGACGCGGTGAAAAACTGTTTTTT. Encoded protein: CASSLGGGRGEKLFF.